This T cell receptor beta chain emerged from a study of CD8+CD57+ T cells in acquired aplastic anemia. Template material for TCR beta VDJ and CDR3 profiling consisted of genomic DNA. Using its own MiXCR run on the reads, TCRdb lists one record per CDR3 protein. The sample has 200,000 or so distinct CDR3 sequences; approximately 48% are singletons. Germline V lookup: CDR1 SGHDT, CDR2 YYEEEE. The CDR3 loop spans 14 amino acids. V was shortened by 3 bases and J by 0 bases, with 9 bases between the two germline ends. Whoever was chosen for sequencing had shown CD8+CD57+ cell expansion by flow cytometry. The sequencing input was sorted CD4+, CD8+, or CD8+CD57+ T cells (not recorded which) from PBMCs. This rearrangement joins TRBV5-6 to TRBJ1-1, with D uncertain. This clonotype was sampled from a human donor with aplastic anemia. DNA for the CDR3: TGTGCCAGCAGCTCGGTAGGGTTGAACACTGAAGCTTTCTTT. It yields the protein CASSSVGLNTEAFF.